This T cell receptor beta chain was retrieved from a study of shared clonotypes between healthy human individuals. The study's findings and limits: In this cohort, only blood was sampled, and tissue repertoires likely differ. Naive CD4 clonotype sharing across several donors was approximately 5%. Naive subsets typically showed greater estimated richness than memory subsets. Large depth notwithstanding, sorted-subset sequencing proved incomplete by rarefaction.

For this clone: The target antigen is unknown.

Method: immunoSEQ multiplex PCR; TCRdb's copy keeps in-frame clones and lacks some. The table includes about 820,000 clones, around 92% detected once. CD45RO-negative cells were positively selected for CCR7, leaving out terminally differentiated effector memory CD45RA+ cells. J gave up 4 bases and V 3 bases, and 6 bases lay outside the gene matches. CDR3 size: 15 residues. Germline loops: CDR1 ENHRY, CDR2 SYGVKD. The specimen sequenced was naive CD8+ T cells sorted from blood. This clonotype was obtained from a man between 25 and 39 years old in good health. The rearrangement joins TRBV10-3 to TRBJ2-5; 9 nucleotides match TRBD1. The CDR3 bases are TGTGCCATCAGTGACCCGGGACAGGGAAGAGAGACCCAGTACTTC. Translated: CAISDPGQGRETQYF.